The rows below give T cell receptor beta chains drawn from one sample of a study of blood T cell repertoires in COVID-19. Profiled with immunoSEQ multiplex PCR; TCRdb holds only in-frame clones, not every one. The sample has roughly 76,000 clones, more than 85% seen once. What was sequenced was peripheral blood. These receptors all come from a man aged 65-85 years with active or convalescent COVID-19. Each CDR3 is given with its conserved first and last residue. A D gene is named only where the DNA matches it firmly. Size tells how often a clone was seen (once, few, many) or the class of an expanded clone, and some rows leave it out.

CDR3 DNA | CDR3 protein | J gene | clone size | D gene | V gene
TGTGCCAGTAGTGCGGGTCCTAGGAGCTATGGCTACACCTTC | CASSAGPRSYGYTF | TRBJ1-2 | - | - | TRBV19
TGTGCCAGCAGCTGGAATCCGGGACAGCTGAACACTGAAGCTTTCTTT | CASSWNPGQLNTEAFF | TRBJ1-1 | - | TRBD1 | TRBV7-8
TGTGCCAGCAGCGTAGAGTTTAGCGGGAGAGAGACCCAGTACTTC | CASSVEFSGRETQYF | TRBJ2-5 | - | TRBD2 | TRBV9
TGCGCCAGCAGCCCCGCCCAGGACAGGGTGAGCACTGAAGCTTTCTTT | CASSPAQDRVSTEAFF | TRBJ1-1 | - | TRBD1 | TRBV5-1
TGTGCCAGCAGCTTAGCCGGGACAGGGGGCGCCTATGAGCAGTTCTTC | CASSLAGTGGAYEQFF | TRBJ2-1 | - | TRBD1 | TRBV11-3
TGTGCCAGTAGTCGGACAGGGGGGAACGTCGGGGAGCTGTTTTTT | CASSRTGGNVGELFF | TRBJ2-2 | - | TRBD1 | TRBV19
TGTGCCAGCAGCCCTTTTGGGGCTGGCTACACCTTC | CASSPFGAGYTF | TRBJ1-2 | few | - | TRBV14
TGTGCCAGTAGTATAGGCGGTACGGGATCCTACGAGCAGTACTTC | CASSIGGTGSYEQYF | TRBJ2-7 | - | - | TRBV19
TGCGCCAGCGCCGGACAGGGGCGTAATGAAAAACTGTTTTTT | CASAGQGRNEKLFF | TRBJ1-4 | - | TRBD1 | TRBV5-1
TGCGCCAGCAGCTTGGCTTTTGGCGGTAATGAAAAACTGTTTTTT | CASSLAFGGNEKLFF | TRBJ1-4 | once | - | TRBV5-1
TGTGCCAGCAGCTTGACTCCACTGACAGGGGTCTCACCCCTCCACTTT | CASSLTPLTGVSPLHF | TRBJ1-6 | - | TRBD1 | TRBV11-2
TGTGCCAGCAGCTTATTCGAGGGCATCGAAAAACTGTTTTTT | CASSLFEGIEKLFF | TRBJ1-4 | - | - | TRBV7-6
TGTGCCAGCAGCTTAGCGGAGGCACACTCCTACGAGCAGTACTTC | CASSLAEAHSYEQYF | TRBJ2-7 | - | - | TRBV7-9
TGTGCCAGCAGTTTAGACAGGGGTGGTTACGAGCAGTACTTC | CASSLDRGGYEQYF | TRBJ2-7 | - | TRBD1 | TRBV28
TGTGCCAGCAGCTCCCAAGGTGGGGGGGCGTATGGCTACACCTTC | CASSSQGGGAYGYTF | TRBJ1-2 | - | - | TRBV6-5
TGTGCCAGCAGCCTCGCGGGCACAGATACGCAGTATTTT | CASSLAGTDTQYF | TRBJ2-3 | once | - | TRBV14
TGTGCCAGACGGAGGGTACCCTCTGGGGCCAACGTCCTGACTTTC | CARRRVPSGANVLTF | TRBJ2-6 | - | - | TRBV5-8
TGTGCCAGCAGCTTCCAGGGCGAGCAGTACTTC | CASSFQGEQYF | TRBJ2-7 | few | - | TRBV5-6
TGTGCCAGTAGTATCGGTCGAAACTATGGCTACACCTTC | CASSIGRNYGYTF | TRBJ1-2 | - | - | TRBV19
TGTGCCAGCAGTTCCTCACAGGGGCACTATGGCTACACCTTC | CASSSSQGHYGYTF | TRBJ1-2 | - | TRBD1 | TRBV28
TGTGCCAGCAGCTTAGTAGCTTACGGGTCCTACGAGCAGTACTTC | CASSLVAYGSYEQYF | TRBJ2-7 | - | - | TRBV11-1
TGTGCCTGGAGTGCAGGAGGACGGGAGACCCAGTACTTC | CAWSAGGRETQYF | TRBJ2-5 | - | - | TRBV30
TGTGCCAGCAGTTCCGGACAGGCGAGCTCCTACGAGCAGTACTTC | CASSSGQASSYEQYF | TRBJ2-7 | - | TRBD1 | TRBV28
TGTGCCAGCTCACCCCTGGGGGGGGGCGCGTCGGGTAACACTGAAGCTTTCTTT | CASSPLGGGASGNTEAFF | TRBJ1-1 | - | - | TRBV18
TGTGCCACTAACCGCGGTAGGGGAAGTGGCTACACCTTC | CATNRGRGSGYTF | TRBJ1-2 | - | - | TRBV19
TGTGCCAGCAGTTACCGACCGCTGGAGCAGCCCCAGCATTTT | CASSYRPLEQPQHF | TRBJ1-5 | - | - | TRBV6-2/TRBV6-3
TGTGCCAGCTCACCCCTTGATTCTCAGGGGTACGAGCAGTACTTC | CASSPLDSQGYEQYF | TRBJ2-7 | - | - | TRBV18
TGCGCCAGCAGCGAGGGACTAGCGGGACCAGATACGCAGTATTTT | CASSEGLAGPDTQYF | TRBJ2-3 | few | TRBD2 | TRBV5-1
TGTGCCAGCAGCTTAACAGGGTGGAATCAGCCCCAGCATTTT | CASSLTGWNQPQHF | TRBJ1-5 | - | - | TRBV5-8
TGTGCCAGTAGTATACGGCGGAATCAGCCCCAGCATTTT | CASSIRRNQPQHF | TRBJ1-5 | - | - | TRBV19
TGTGCCAGCAGTTACCCGCGGGGAGCTTTCTACGAGCAGTACTTC | CASSYPRGAFYEQYF | TRBJ2-7 | few | - | TRBV6-2/TRBV6-3
TGTGCCAGCAGTGATCCAGGGGGCTCCTACGAGCAGTACTTC | CASSDPGGSYEQYF | TRBJ2-7 | few | TRBD1 | TRBV2
TGTGCCAGCAGTGAATGGGGGGGAACACAGCGTTACGAGCAGTACTTC | CASSEWGGTQRYEQYF | TRBJ2-7 | - | TRBD2 | TRBV6-1
TGTGCCGGAGGACAGACCTACGAGCAGTACTTC | CAGGQTYEQYF | TRBJ2-7 | few | - | TRBV30
TGTGCCAGCTCACCACGACAGGGGGACGCTTTCTTT | CASSPRQGDAFF | TRBJ1-1 | - | TRBD1 | TRBV18
TGTGCCAGCAGGGACAGGGTATACGAGCAGTACTTC | CASRDRVYEQYF | TRBJ2-7 | - | TRBD1 | TRBV6-6
TGTGCCAGCTCAAGGGGGACCAACTCCTACGAGCAGTACTTC | CASSRGTNSYEQYF | TRBJ2-7 | - | - | TRBV18
TGTGCCAGCAGCCAAACAGGGTCCACACGAACTTATGGCTACACCTTC | CASSQTGSTRTYGYTF | TRBJ1-2 | - | - | TRBV3-1/TRBV3-2
TGTGCCAGCAGACCAGGACAGGGCCAGCCCCAGCATTTT | CASRPGQGQPQHF | TRBJ1-5 | few | TRBD1 | TRBV6-5
TGTGCCAGCAGCCCCGGGACTTCCACCTACGAGCAGTACTTC | CASSPGTSTYEQYF | TRBJ2-7 | - | - | TRBV28
TGTGCCAGCAGCCAATCCCCTCCGGGAGGGTCTGAAGCTTTCTTT | CASSQSPPGGSEAFF | TRBJ1-1 | - | - | TRBV16
TGTGCCAGCAGCTTCCGGGAGGGCCTCACAGATACGCAGTATTTT | CASSFREGLTDTQYF | TRBJ2-3 | - | TRBD2 | TRBV7-9
TGCAGTGCTAGGCGGAGCACTGAAGCTTTCTTT | CSARRSTEAFF | TRBJ1-1 | - | - | TRBV20-1
TGTGCCAGCTCCCCACAACGACAGGGGGTCGGGTCACCCCTCCACTTT | CASSPQRQGVGSPLHF | TRBJ1-6 | once | TRBD1 | TRBV18
TGTGCCAGCAGTGAATTATTCGCCCAGGGGTATGAAAAACTGTTTTTT | CASSELFAQGYEKLFF | TRBJ1-4 | - | - | TRBV6-1
TGTGCCAGCAGCTCACAGGGGGCGTCCTCCAATGAGCAGTTCTTC | CASSSQGASSNEQFF | TRBJ2-1 | - | TRBD1 | TRBV7-3
TGTGCCAGCAGCTACCGGACAGGGTTAGAAACAGATACGCAGTATTTT | CASSYRTGLETDTQYF | TRBJ2-3 | - | TRBD1 | TRBV6-5
TGTGCCAGCAGCCACGGGAACAGGGGGGGTAATGAAAAACTGTTTTTT | CASSHGNRGGNEKLFF | TRBJ1-4 | - | TRBD1 | TRBV3-1/TRBV3-2
TGCGCCAGCAGCGTGGGACAGGCGAACAATGAGCAGTTCTTC | CASSVGQANNEQFF | TRBJ2-1 | - | TRBD1 | TRBV5-1
TGTGCCAGCAGTTTATGGGAATCTGAAACCGGGGTGAACACTGAAGCTTTCTTT | CASSLWESETGVNTEAFF | TRBJ1-1 | - | - | TRBV28
TGTGCCAGCAGCCAAAATCCGGGAGCTGCATACGAGCAGTACTTC | CASSQNPGAAYEQYF | TRBJ2-7 | - | - | TRBV3-1/TRBV3-2
TGTGCCAGCAGCTTGGGAGGGGGCCGTACTGAAGCTTTCTTT | CASSLGGGRTEAFF | TRBJ1-1 | - | TRBD1 | TRBV5-5
TGTGCCAGTAGTACGGGACAGGTCCCCGAGACCCAGTACTTC | CASSTGQVPETQYF | TRBJ2-5 | - | TRBD1 | TRBV19
TGTGCCAGCAGCTTAGTGGGAGATCAGCCCCAGCATTTT | CASSLVGDQPQHF | TRBJ1-5 | - | - | TRBV7-8
TGTGCCAGCGGGGTAGCGGGAGTCGCCTACAATGAGCAGTTCTTC | CASGVAGVAYNEQFF | TRBJ2-1 | - | TRBD2 | TRBV2
TGCGCCAGCAGCTTTCCGACAGGGGGCCTAGATACGCAGTATTTT | CASSFPTGGLDTQYF | TRBJ2-3 | - | TRBD1 | TRBV5-1